These 5 T cell receptor beta chains originate from one sample sequenced in a study of beta chain features in type 1 diabetes. Reverse transcription of all isolated RNA meant that expressed TCRB transcripts were sequenced. Sequencing was performed with immunoSEQ multiplex PCR; in TCRdb, only in-frame clones are kept and a portion is missing. The data hold approximately 170,000 clones, with approximately 9.1% observed a single time. The sample was central memory CD4+ T cells from blood. All receptors derive from a woman aged 18-35 years in good health.

V and J are TRBV7-2 and TRBJ2-1, with TRBD1 identical over 10 bases. V lost 5 bases, J lost 5 bases, and 6 bases stayed unmatched. Germline V gene sequence: CDR1 SGHTA, CDR2 FQGNSA. There are 15 residues in the CDR3. CDR3 nucleotides: TGTGCCAGCAGCGCGGGACAGGGGTATAACAATGAGCAGTTCTTC. This gives the protein CASSAGQGYNNEQFF.

The J gene is TRBJ2-2, the V gene TRBV10-3, with D hard to call. CDR1 is ENHRY and CDR2 is SYGVKD in the germline V gene. V lost 3 bases and J 1 base, leaving 9 bases between the germline ends. The CDR3 is 15 amino acids. The CDR3: CAISDNYGNTGELFF. CDR3 DNA sequence: TGTGCCATCAGTGATAATTACGGGAACACCGGGGAGCTGTTTTTT.

The chain joins TRBV2 to TRBJ2-1; 7 nucleotides match TRBD2. The V segment lost 7 bases and the J segment 5 bases; nucleotides outside the gene matches: 11. The CDR3 is made up of 15 amino acids. Per the germline V gene, CDR1 is SNHLY and CDR2 is FYNNEI. The DNA for the CDR3 is TGTGCCAGCACTACATCGACTAGCCAGGACAATGAGCAGTTCTTC. It specifies CASTTSTSQDNEQFF.

This clone occurred a few times. V is TRBV25-1 and J is TRBJ2-2; D may be TRBD1 (6 bases). CDR1 MGHDK and CDR2 SYGVNS come from the germline V gene. There are 15 residues in the CDR3. The V and J ends lost 2 bases and 7 bases respectively, with 14 bases between them. CDR3 protein: CASSEVGGRIGELFF. CDR3 bases: TGTGCCAGCAGTGAAGTTGGGGGCAGGATCGGGGAGCTGTTTTTT.

The genes are TRBV29-1 and TRBJ2-1; the D gene is possibly TRBD2 (6 bases). This CDR3 spans 14 amino acids. Trimming took off 3 bases at V and 3 bases at J, with 12 bases between the two ends. The V gene's germline CDR1 is SQVTM and CDR2 ANQGSEA. Here the CDR3 DNA reads TGCAGCGTTGAGGAAAGTAGCGGCTACAATGAGCAGTTCTTC. Translating gives CSVEESSGYNEQFF.